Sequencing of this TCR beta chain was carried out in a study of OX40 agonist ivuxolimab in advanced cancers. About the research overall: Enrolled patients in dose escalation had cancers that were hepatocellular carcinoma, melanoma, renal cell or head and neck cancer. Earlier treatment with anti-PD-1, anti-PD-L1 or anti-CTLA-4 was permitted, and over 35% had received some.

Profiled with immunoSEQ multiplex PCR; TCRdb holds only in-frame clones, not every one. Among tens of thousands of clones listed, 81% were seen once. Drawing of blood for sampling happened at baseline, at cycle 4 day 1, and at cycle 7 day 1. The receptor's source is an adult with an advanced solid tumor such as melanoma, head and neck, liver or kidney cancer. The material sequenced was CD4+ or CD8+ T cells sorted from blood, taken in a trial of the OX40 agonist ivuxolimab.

The CDR3 sequence is CATSRETSGVSEAFF. CDR3 DNA: TGTGCCACCAGCAGAGAGACATCGGGAGTCTCTGAAGCTTTCTTT. The V call is TRBV15, the J call TRBJ1-1; D not resolved. CDR1 LNHNV and CDR2 YYDKDF come from the germline V gene (reference sequence). The V end was cut by 0 bases, the J end by 6 bases, with 14 bases between. CDR3 length: 15 residues. The whole variable domain, remainder taken from reference TRBV15 and TRBJ1-1, is DAMVIQNPRYQVTQFGKPVTLSCSQTLNHNVMYWYQQKSSQAPKLLFHYYDKDFNNEADTPDNFQSRRPNTSFCFLDIRSPGLGDTAMYLCATSRETSGVSEAFFGQGTRLTVV.